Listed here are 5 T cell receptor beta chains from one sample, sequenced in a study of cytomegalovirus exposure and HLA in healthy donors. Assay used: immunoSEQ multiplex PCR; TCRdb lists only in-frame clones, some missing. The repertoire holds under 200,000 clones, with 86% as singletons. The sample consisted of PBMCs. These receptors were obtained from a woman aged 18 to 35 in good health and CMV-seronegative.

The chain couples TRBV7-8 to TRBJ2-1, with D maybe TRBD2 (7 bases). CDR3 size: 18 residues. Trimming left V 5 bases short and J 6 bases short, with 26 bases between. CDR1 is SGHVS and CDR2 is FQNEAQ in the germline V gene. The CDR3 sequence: CASSTRGLGGGRPNEQFF. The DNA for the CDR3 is TGTGCCAGCAGCACTAGAGGGTTAGGGGGAGGGAGACCCAATGAGCAGTTCTTC.

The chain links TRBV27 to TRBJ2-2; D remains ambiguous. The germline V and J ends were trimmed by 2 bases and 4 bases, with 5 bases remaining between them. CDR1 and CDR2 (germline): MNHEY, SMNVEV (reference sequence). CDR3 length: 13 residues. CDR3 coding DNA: TGTGCCAGCAGTTTAACTCGCACCGGGGAGCTGTTTTTT. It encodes CASSLTRTGELFF.

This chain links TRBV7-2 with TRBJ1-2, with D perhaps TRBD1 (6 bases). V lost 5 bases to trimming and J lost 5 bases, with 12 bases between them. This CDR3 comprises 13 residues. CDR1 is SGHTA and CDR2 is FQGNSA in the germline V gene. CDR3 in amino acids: CASSPQGPYGYTF. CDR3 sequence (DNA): TGTGCCAGCAGCCCCCAGGGGCCTTATGGCTACACCTTC.

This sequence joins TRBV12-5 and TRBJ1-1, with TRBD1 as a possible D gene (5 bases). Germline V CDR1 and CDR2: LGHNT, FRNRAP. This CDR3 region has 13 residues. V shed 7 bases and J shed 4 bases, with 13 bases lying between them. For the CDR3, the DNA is TGTGCTAGTGTAAGGGAAGGGGTCACTGAAGCTTTCTTT. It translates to CASVREGVTEAFF. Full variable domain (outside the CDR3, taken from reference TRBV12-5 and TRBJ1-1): DARVTQTPRHKVTEMGQEVTMRCQPILGHNTVFWYRQTMMQGLELLAYFRNRAPLDDSGMPKDRFSAEMPDATLATLKIQPSEPRDSAVYFCASVREGVTEAFFGQGTRLTVV.

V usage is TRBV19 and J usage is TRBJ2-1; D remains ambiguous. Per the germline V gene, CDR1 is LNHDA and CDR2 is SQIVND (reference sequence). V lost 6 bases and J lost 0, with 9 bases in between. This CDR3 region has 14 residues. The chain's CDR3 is CASRKLSSYNEQFF. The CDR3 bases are TGTGCCAGTAGAAAACTGAGCTCCTACAATGAGCAGTTCTTC.